This T cell receptor beta chain appears in the sequencing data of a study of blood T cells in healthy people across ages. Study-wide points: Older age coincided with a roughly linear decline in TCR beta diversity per million T cells. A strong correlation between TCR beta diversity and naive T cell percentage was seen.

Trimming took off 0 bases at V and 7 bases at J, with 9 bases between the two ends. Looked up from germline, CDR1 is SGHDN and CDR2 is FVKESK. The CDR3 has 14 residues. PBMCs, at least 6 million per sample, were isolated. With regard to this clonotype: What it recognizes is unknown.

Then a second PCR, running about 7 to 11 cycles, was carried out with a sample-barcoded 5' primer and a J-beta primer mix. Each CDR3 protein gets one entry after TCRdb re-called the 5' RACE reads with MiXCR. This table has roughly 1,700,000 distinct CDR3 sequences, 28% appearing once. This clonotype originated in a woman younger than 45 in good health. This chain connects TRBV14 to TRBJ1-4, with D uncertain. The sample taken for sequencing was blood. CDR3 protein: CASSQDSPSEKLFF. The CDR3 DNA reads as TGTGCCAGCAGCCAAGATTCGCCAAGTGAAAAACTGTTTTTT.